This T cell receptor beta chain came from a study of memory CD4+ T cells and cytomegalovirus serostatus. Per germline, CDR1 SGHAT and CDR2 FQNNGV. The length of the CDR3 is 16 residues. J was trimmed by 2 bases and V by 5 bases; bases with no gene match: 9. Some clones are missing from TCRdb's copy, which holds only in-frame ones; the method was immunoSEQ multiplex PCR. The table lists 55,000 to 65,000 clones, around 80% of them singletons. The sort gate was single viable CD3+CD4+CD8-CD45RO+ cells for memory CD4+ T cells. Source material: memory CD4+ T cells from blood. The chain joins TRBV11-2 to TRBJ2-7, with 10 bases lining up with TRBD1. The clonotype originates from an adult in good health and CMV-seronegative. CDR3 region: CASSRPGDRGTYEQYF. In DNA, the CDR3 is TGTGCCAGCAGCCGGCCCGGGGACAGGGGCACCTACGAGCAGTACTTC.